The rows below give T cell receptor beta chains drawn from one sample of a study of T cells in localized non-small cell lung cancer. Sequencing was performed with immunoSEQ multiplex PCR; in TCRdb, only in-frame clones are kept and a portion is missing. Found here are about 28,000 clones, 90% of them singletons; the top ten hold around 0.99%. Sequences were derived from peripheral blood, sampled before any cancer treatment. The receptor source for this set is a woman aged 35 to 70 with stage I lung adenocarcinoma. The CDR3 runs from the conserved cysteine through the conserved F or W. The D gene is left open where the match is weak. Clone size is shown for a subset of rows, as once, few, many or a class of expanded clone.

NA,TRBV7-2,NA,TRBJ1-6,TGTGCCAGCAGCTTAGCTCAGTCCTATAATTCACCCCTCCACTTT,CASSLAQSYNSPLHF
NA,TRBV6-6,NA,TRBJ1-1,TGTGCCAGCAGTTTACCGAGGATTGAAGCTTTCTTT,CASSLPRIEAFF
NA,TRBV19,NA,TRBJ1-6,TGTGCCAGTAGTCCGACAGGTGGGCGGTCACCCCTCCACTTT,CASSPTGGRSPLHF
NA,TRBV7-9,NA,TRBJ1-2,TGTGCCAGCAGCCCGCCACTTTCAATAGGCTACACCTTC,CASSPPLSIGYTF
NA,TRBV28,TRBD1,TRBJ2-4,TGTGCCAGCAGCCGACAGGGGGCGCGTAGGAACATTCAGTACTTC,CASSRQGARRNIQYF
NA,TRBV7-8,TRBD1,TRBJ1-1,TGTGCCAGCAGCTTACAGGGGGCGTACTTCTCTGAAGCTTTCTTT,CASSLQGAYFSEAFF
NA,TRBV5-4,TRBD1,TRBJ1-2,TGTGCCAGCAGCCGGGACAGCCGAAACTATGGCTACACCTTC,CASSRDSRNYGYTF
NA,TRBV18,NA,TRBJ2-3,TGTGCCAGCTCACCACCGATTAGCACAGATACGCAGTATTTT,CASSPPISTDTQYF
NA,TRBV29-1,TRBD1,TRBJ2-1,TGCAGCGCCGCCGGGACAGGGACCTACAATGAGCAGTTCTTC,CSAAGTGTYNEQFF
NA,TRBV4-1,NA,TRBJ2-3,TGCGCCAGCAGCCAGGTCAGGAAAACAGATACGCAGTATTTT,CASSQVRKTDTQYF
NA,TRBV10-3,NA,TRBJ2-5,TGTGCCATCAGTGAGTTGGGAGACCAAGAGACCCAGTACTTC,CAISELGDQETQYF
NA,TRBV9,NA,TRBJ1-1,TGTGCCAGCAGCCCTCCACAGGAGACTGAAGCTTTCTTT,CASSPPQETEAFF
NA,TRBV19,NA,TRBJ2-3,TGTGCCAGTAGTATTAGTGACGCTACGCAGTATTTT,CASSISDATQYF
NA,TRBV30,TRBD2,TRBJ2-3,TGTGCCTGGATGACTAGCGGCACAGATACGCAGTATTTT,CAWMTSGTDTQYF
NA,TRBV13,TRBD1,TRBJ1-5,TGTGCCAGCAGCCCGGGACAGGGTCTGCGCAATCAGCCCCAGCATTTT,CASSPGQGLRNQPQHF
NA,TRBV2,TRBD1,TRBJ1-4,TGTGCCAGCAGTGAAGCGGCCGGACAGGGACAGGAAAAACTGTTTTTT,CASSEAAGQGQEKLFF
NA,TRBV4-3,TRBD2,TRBJ2-1,TGCGCCAGCAGCCAAGGGGCCAGCGGGGACTACAATGAGCAGTTCTTC,CASSQGASGDYNEQFF
NA,TRBV4-1,NA,TRBJ2-7,TGCGCCAGCAGCGACAGCACCAAATACTACGAGCAGTACTTC,CASSDSTKYYEQYF
NA,TRBV5-1,TRBD2,TRBJ2-7,TGCGCCAGCAGCTCGGGACTAGGGTTCCACGAGCAGTACTTC,CASSSGLGFHEQYF
once,TRBV6-1,NA,TRBJ2-7,TGTGCCATCCGGGGGGCCGTTATGGACGAGCAGTACTTC,CAIRGAVMDEQYF
NA,TRBV6-5,NA,TRBJ1-5,TGTGCCAGCAGCGCGGACCCGTTAGGGAATCAGCCCCAGCATTTT,CASSADPLGNQPQHF
NA,TRBV19,NA,TRBJ1-1,TGTGCCAGTAGTATGAGGGGTACTGAAGCTTTCTTT,CASSMRGTEAFF
NA,TRBV28,NA,TRBJ1-2,TGTGCCAGCAGTTTGGCAGGGCTAAGCAATGGCTACACCTTC,CASSLAGLSNGYTF
NA,TRBV4-3,NA,TRBJ2-5,TGCGCCAGCAGCCAAGGGGGGCAGCGGGGCCTCGGGACCCAGTACTTC,CASSQGGQRGLGTQYF
NA,TRBV18,NA,TRBJ2-5,TGTGCCAGCTCACCGGGGGGTGCGGTTGAGACCCAGTACTTC,CASSPGGAVETQYF
NA,TRBV5-1,NA,TRBJ2-5,TGCGCCAGCAGCTTGATGAGACAGTACCAAGAGACCCAGTACTTC,CASSLMRQYQETQYF
NA,TRBV19,NA,TRBJ2-6,TGTGCCAGTAGTCGGGAGATGGGCTCTGGGGCCAACGTCCTGACTTTC,CASSREMGSGANVLTF
NA,TRBV7-2,NA,TRBJ1-2,TGTGCCAGCAGCTCCCAGGACAAGAACTATGGCTACACCTTC,CASSSQDKNYGYTF
NA,TRBV4-2,TRBD1,TRBJ1-1,TGTGCCAGCAGTCAAGGTCCCGGACAGGCCGCGGGGAACACTGAAGCTTTCTTT,CASSQGPGQAAGNTEAFF
NA,TRBV10-3,NA,TRBJ2-7,TGTGCCATCAGTGATAATCCAACGCAGGTGGACGAGCAGTACTTC,CAISDNPTQVDEQYF
NA,TRBV13,TRBD1,TRBJ2-1,TGTGCCAGCAGATTCACAGGGGGCTTGATGAATGAGCAGTTCTTC,CASRFTGGLMNEQFF
NA,TRBV20-1,NA,TRBJ1-2,TGCTCTGTTGGAGCCATGAATGGCTACACCTTC,CSVGAMNGYTF
NA,TRBV11-2,NA,TRBJ1-4,TGTGCCAGCAGCTTAAACCCAGGGACTAATGAAAAACTGTTTTTT,CASSLNPGTNEKLFF
NA,TRBV7-2,NA,TRBJ1-6,TGTGCCAGCAGCTTAGTAAATTCACCCCTCCACTTT,CASSLVNSPLHF
NA,TRBV27,NA,TRBJ1-1,TGTGCCAGCAGTCGTGGGGGCCGGTACACTGAAGCTTTCTTT,CASSRGGRYTEAFF
NA,TRBV2,NA,TRBJ1-4,TGTGCCAGCAGTGAAGGGCAGAACCGGGAAAAACTGTTTTTT,CASSEGQNREKLFF
NA,TRBV19,TRBD2,TRBJ2-5,TGTGCCAGTAGTACGTGGACTAGCGGGAGTGTGGAGACCCAGTACTTC,CASSTWTSGSVETQYF
NA,TRBV7-2,NA,TRBJ2-5,TGTGCCAGCAGCCCCAATAGAGGGGGAGAGACCCAGTACTTC,CASSPNRGGETQYF
NA,TRBV5-1,NA,TRBJ2-5,TGCGCCAGCAGCCCCAGGGTTGGGGAGACCCAGTACTTC,CASSPRVGETQYF
NA,TRBV11-2,NA,TRBJ2-1,TGTGCCAGCAGCTTAGATCGGCGTGATGAGCAGTTCTTC,CASSLDRRDEQFF
few,TRBV28,NA,TRBJ2-7,TGTGCCAGCAGTAGCATGACAGAAGTCCTTTCCTACGAGCAGTACTTC,CASSSMTEVLSYEQYF
NA,TRBV5-6,NA,TRBJ2-7,TGTGCCAGCAGCTTGGGGATGAGCTCCTACGAGCAGTACTTC,CASSLGMSSYEQYF
NA,TRBV7-9,TRBD1,TRBJ2-1,TGTGCCAGCAGCTGGGACAGGGGGTACAATGAGCAGTTCTTC,CASSWDRGYNEQFF
NA,TRBV12-5,NA,TRBJ1-2,TGTGCTAGTGGGTACGGGGGCCGTGGCTACACCTTC,CASGYGGRGYTF
NA,TRBV6-6,TRBD1,TRBJ2-1,TGTGCCAGCAGTAGGACAGGGGTGCTCTACAATGAGCAGTTCTTC,CASSRTGVLYNEQFF
NA,TRBV7-3,NA,TRBJ1-2,TGTGCCAGCAGTGATCCACAGTTTCGGAGCGTCGACTATGGCTACACCTTC,CASSDPQFRSVDYGYTF
NA,TRBV7-2,NA,TRBJ1-1,TGTGCCAGCAGGCCCGACCAGGGAGCCCACACTGAAGCTTTCTTT,CASRPDQGAHTEAFF
NA,TRBV30,NA,TRBJ1-4,TGTGCCGGGAAGGGGGGGATTAATGAAAAACTGTTTTTT,CAGKGGINEKLFF
NA,TRBV11-2,NA,TRBJ2-4,TGTGCCAGCAGACAGAACCCCCCTCTACAGTACTTC,CASRQNPPLQYF
NA,TRBV18,TRBD1,TRBJ2-3,TGTGCCAGCTCACCAGCCCGGGACAGGGCGCCAGATACGCAGTATTTT,CASSPARDRAPDTQYF
NA,TRBV19,NA,TRBJ1-1,TGTGCCAGTAGTATGCAAGCCGGGGCAGGGACTGAAGCTTTCTTT,CASSMQAGAGTEAFF
NA,TRBV30,NA,TRBJ2-7,TGTGCCTGGGGTTCCGGACAAGAGTATCACGAGCAGTACTTC,CAWGSGQEYHEQYF
NA,TRBV4-3,TRBD2,TRBJ2-1,TGCGCCAGCAGCCAAATGTGGGAGGGCCTTAAAGCTGAGCAGTTCTTC,CASSQMWEGLKAEQFF
NA,TRBV29-1,TRBD1,TRBJ2-7,TGCAGCGTGACGACAGGGTCCTACGAGCAGTACTTC,CSVTTGSYEQYF
NA,TRBV6-1,NA,TRBJ1-1,TGTGCCAGCAGTGAAGGTTCGATATGGGCAGGGAAAGCTTTCTTT,CASSEGSIWAGKAFF